This entry lists 21 T cell receptor beta chains sequenced from one sample in a study of blood T cells in healthy people across ages. A second PCR, run for roughly 7 to 12 cycles, used a sample-barcoded 5' primer plus a J-beta primer mix. TCRdb reprocessed the 5' RACE reads with MiXCR, giving one entry per CDR3 protein. The sample consists of nearly 800,000 distinct CDR3 sequences, 25% of them appearing once. These sequences were also reported in another study, on T cells of mothers and their children.

The source material was blood. The receptors derive from a boy younger than 18 in good health.

This clonotype was counted only a few times. This chain connects TRBV29-1 to TRBJ2-3; no firm D call. Per the germline V gene, CDR1 is SQVTM and CDR2 is ANQGSEA. The length of the CDR3 is 14 residues. The V gene lost 8 bases and the J gene lost 0 bases, with 15 bases spanning the gap. Here the CDR3 DNA reads TGCAGCCTCGGACGACCACCGAGCACAGATACGCAGTATTTT. This gives the protein CSLGRPPSTDTQYF.

This clonotype was seen only a few times. This chain uses TRBV20-1 with TRBJ2-4, with 13 bases aligning to TRBD2. Germline CDR1 and CDR2: DFQATT and SNEGSKA (reference sequence). The CDR3 loop spans 15 amino acids. Trimming removed 0 bases from V and 10 bases from J; junction bases left unmatched: 6. For the CDR3, the DNA is TGCAGTGCTAGAGATCCGACTAGCGGGGGGACGATTCAGTACTTC. Amino acids: CSARDPTSGGTIQYF.

V gene TRBV5-1 combines with J gene TRBJ1-1; 7 bases are shared with TRBD1. Per germline, CDR1 SGHRS and CDR2 YFSETQ. The CDR3 extends over 15 amino acids. With V trimmed by 4 bases and J by 4 bases, 10 bases remained unmatched. CDR3 sequence reads: CASSRTTGRATEAFF. CDR3 nucleotides: TGCGCCAGCAGCCGTACGACAGGGAGGGCCACTGAAGCTTTCTTT.

In regard to this clonotype: A single base separates this from a much larger clone, so it may be a read error. V usage is TRBV29-1 and J usage is TRBJ2-7, with D perhaps TRBD1 (6 bases). The germline gives CDR1 SQVTM, CDR2 ANQGSEA. The CDR3 covers 13 residues. CDR3 bases: TGCAGCATTGAAGGGGACAACTCCTACGAGCAGTACTTC. This codes for CSIEGDNSYEQYF.

The chain recombines TRBV20-1 with TRBJ2-4; D gene ambiguous. Germline V CDR1 and CDR2: DFQATT, SNEGSKA (reference sequence). The V gene lost 6 bases and the J gene lost 0 bases, with 12 bases spanning the gap. The CDR3 has 14 residues. The CDR3 bases are TGCAGTGCCTGGGATGCCTTAGCCAAAAACATTCAGTACTTC. Protein sequence: CSAWDALAKNIQYF.

The chain employs TRBV20-1 and TRBJ2-3, with D hard to call. CDR1 is DFQATT, CDR2 SNEGSKA, per germline (reference sequence). The CDR3 sequence is 13 residues long. V was clipped by 5 bases and J by 8 bases, with 17 bases between them. The CDR3 loop is CSAPDGLSGTQYF. DNA of the CDR3: TGCAGTGCTCCTGACGGCCTCAGTGGTACGCAGTATTTT.

This clonotype was seen repeatedly, ten times or more. The chain combines TRBV12-3 or TRBV12-4 with TRBJ2-3, with 7 bases fitting TRBD2. The CDR3 has 15 residues. The junction had 4 bases not matched to a gene; V was cut back by 4 bases and J by 0 bases. The CDR3 spells CASSYSSGSTDTQYF. The DNA of the CDR3 is TGTGCCAGCAGTTATTCTAGCGGTAGCACAGATACGCAGTATTTT.

The chain joins TRBV6-6 to TRBJ2-3, with 8 nucleotides matching TRBD2. The CDR3 has 16 residues. Germline trimming cut 2 bases from V and 4 bases from J; bases unmatched to any gene: 8. Germline V gene sequence: CDR1 MNHNY, CDR2 SVGAGI (reference sequence). The CDR3 sequence: CASSYVQRGTPDTQYF. CDR3 coding DNA: TGTGCCAGCAGTTACGTCCAGCGGGGGACTCCAGATACGCAGTATTTT.

In regard to this clonotype: The junction differs from germline at one of its ends, possibly a read error. J is TRBJ2-3 and V is TRBV15, with D perhaps TRBD1 (10 bases). The CDR3 contains 21 residues. Germline V gives CDR1 LNHNV, CDR2 YYDKDF (reference sequence). Written as DNA, the CDR3 is TGTGCCTCCAGCAGAGAAGGGGGACAGGGGACAAGCGGGAGGAGGGGAGATACGCAGTATTTT. This codes for CASSREGGQGTSGRRGDTQYF.

The rearrangement uses TRBV3-1 and TRBJ2-3, with TRBD2 matching over 9 bases. From germline, CDR1 is LGHDT and CDR2 YNNKEL (reference sequence). The CDR3 runs to 15 residues. Trimming took 0 bases from V and 4 from J; bases not matched to a gene: 2. The CDR3 sequence: CASSQEAGGPDTQYF. For the CDR3, the DNA is TGTGCCAGCAGCCAAGAAGCGGGAGGTCCAGATACGCAGTATTTT.

The gene calls are TRBV6-6 and TRBJ1-1, with D perhaps TRBD1 (5 bases). CDR1 MNHNY and CDR2 SVGAGI come from the germline V gene (reference sequence). Between the trimmed V and J ends, which lost 4 bases and 5 bases, there was a span of 11 bases. This CDR3 has 13 residues. DNA of the CDR3: TGTGCCAGCAGTTTGGCAGGGAGGACTGAAGCTTTCTTT. Amino acid sequence: CASSLAGRTEAFF.

This clonotype showed up just a few times. The chain has TRBV20-1 and TRBJ2-2; a possible D gene is TRBD2 (6 bases). The CDR3 runs to 15 residues. V lost 0 bases, J lost 5 bases, and 13 bases lay in between. Germline CDR1 is DFQATT and CDR2 is SNEGSKA (reference sequence). The CDR3 coding sequence is TGCAGTGCTAGAGATCCGGGGGTAGGAACCGGGGAGCTGTTTTTT. Its protein is CSARDPGVGTGELFF.

V is TRBV7-2 and J is TRBJ2-5; D gene ambiguous. V dropped 3 bases and J dropped 7 bases, with 12 bases sitting between them. The germline gives CDR1 SGHTA, CDR2 FQGNSA. The CDR3 spans 13 residues. This CDR3 is CASSFGSLVTQYF. Here the CDR3 DNA reads TGTGCCAGCAGCTTCGGCAGCCTGGTGACCCAGTACTTC.

The chain joins TRBV29-1 to TRBJ2-7; D uncertain. Germline V lookup: CDR1 SQVTM, CDR2 ANQGSEA. The ends were cut back, 6 bases at V and 5 bases at J, with 17 bases in the middle. The CDR3 extends over 13 amino acids. The CDR3 sequence: CSVVTQVFDEQYF. CDR3 nucleotides: TGCAGCGTCGTGACCCAGGTATTCGACGAGCAGTACTTC.

This clonotype has a handful of counts. This chain links TRBV12-3 or TRBV12-4 with TRBJ2-5; D is possibly TRBD2 (5 bases). The CDR3 contains 15 residues. V was shortened by 3 bases and J by 6 bases, with 17 bases between the two germline ends. The CDR3 is CASSLRAWGNQTQYF. CDR3 nucleotides: TGTGCCAGCAGTTTGAGGGCGTGGGGTAATCAGACCCAGTACTTC.

This clonotype has more than one count but fewer than ten. The V gene is TRBV7-3, the J gene TRBJ1-1; 8 nucleotides match TRBD1. The CDR3 has 15 amino acids. Germline V CDR1 and CDR2: SGHTA, FQGTGA. Trimming at V came to 4 bases and at J to 4 bases, leaving 8 bases not matched to a gene. The CDR3 sequence: CASSSAQGDLTEAFF. The CDR3 nucleotides are TGTGCCAGCAGCTCGGCACAGGGGGATCTCACTGAAGCTTTCTTT.

J is TRBJ2-3 and V is TRBV7-2; 11 nucleotides match TRBD2. The V gene end was trimmed by 5 bases and the J gene end by 11 bases; junction bases not matched to a gene: 12. Per the germline V gene, CDR1 is SGHTA and CDR2 is FQGNSA. The CDR3 has 15 residues. The CDR3 nucleotides are TGTGCCAGCAGCCCTGGAACTAGCGGGAGTAGTAGGCAGTATTTT. It yields the protein CASSPGTSGSSRQYF.

The chain carries TRBV20-1 and TRBJ1-6; tentative D call: TRBD1 (5 bases). The germline V and J ends were trimmed by 0 bases and 8 bases, with 11 bases remaining between them. CDR1 DFQATT and CDR2 SNEGSKA come from the germline V gene (reference sequence). CDR3 length equals 14 residues. The CDR3: CSARDFMGDSPLHF. The DNA for the CDR3 is TGCAGTGCTAGAGACTTCATGGGGGATTCACCCCTCCACTTT.

A few counts support this clonotype. The CDR3 region has the DNA TGTGCCAGCAGCCGCCAAAGAGGTCACGAGCAGTACTTC. It codes for CASSRQRGHEQYF. This chain connects TRBV7-3 to TRBJ2-1; D is ambiguous. With the DNA end fitting TRBJ2-7 better, the J assignment may be wrong. This CDR3 has 13 amino acids. Germline values: CDR1 SGHTA, CDR2 FQGTGA.

The chain carries TRBV6-5 and TRBJ1-1; D not certain. The germline V gene has CDR1 MNHEY and CDR2 SVGAGI. The CDR3 is 14 residues long. Trimming took 7 bases from V and 3 from J, leaving 15 bases between them. The CDR3 loop reads CASTHPGVDTEAFF. CDR3 nucleotide sequence: TGTGCCAGCACCCATCCCGGGGTGGACACTGAAGCTTTCTTT.

This clonotype was observed a single time. V is TRBV30 and J is TRBJ2-5; 9 bases align to TRBD1. Gene TRBJ2-7 matches the end of the DNA better, so the J call may be wrong. The germline CDR1 and CDR2 sequences are GTSNPN and SVGIG (reference sequence). This CDR3 comprises 13 residues. The CDR3 DNA reads TGTGCTTCCACGGGACAGGGACTTTACGAGCAGTACTTC. Its translation is CASTGQGLYEQYF.